These 16 T cell receptor beta chains were all obtained from the same sample, sequenced in a study of cytomegalovirus exposure and HLA in healthy donors. The PCR contained 60 Vbeta and 13 Jbeta primers. TCRdb's copy holds only in-frame clones and misses some; the assay was immunoSEQ multiplex PCR. This table has roughly 180,000 clones, about three quarters appearing once. Sequenced sample: PBMCs. The origin of the receptors is a woman in her twenties or thirties in good health and CMV-seropositive.

The count of this clone is one. The chain employs TRBV27 and TRBJ2-5; tentatively, D is TRBD2 (6 bases). CDR1 and CDR2 (germline): MNHEY, SMNVEV (reference sequence). Trimming shortened V by 6 bases and J by 2 bases, and 10 bases separated the two germline ends. There are 13 residues in the CDR3. CDR3 nucleotides: TGTGCCAGCAGGAGGAGCGGGCAAGAGACCCAGTACTTC. Amino acid sequence: CASRRSGQETQYF.

The chain is built from TRBV19 and TRBJ2-5; possibly TRBD1 for D (6 bases). V was clipped by 4 bases and J by 0 bases, with 15 bases between them. The germline gives CDR1 LNHDA, CDR2 SQIVND (reference sequence). This CDR3 has 16 residues. CDR3 coding DNA: TGTGCCAGTAGTACGTACAGGGAAAACTACCAAGAGACCCAGTACTTC. It is translated as CASSTYRENYQETQYF.

The gene calls are TRBV5-6 and TRBJ1-1; perhaps TRBD1 as D (6 bases). The germline CDR1 and CDR2 sequences are SGHDT and YYEEEE. The CDR3 is 13 residues long. V was clipped by 4 bases and J by 4 bases, with 11 bases between them. The CDR3 DNA reads TGTGCCAGCAGCGGGGGAGGGGGCACTGAAGCTTTCTTT. Encoded protein: CASSGGGGTEAFF.

This chain uses TRBV15 with TRBJ2-3; D might be TRBD2 (7 bases). Trimming cost V 0 bases and J 4 bases, with 11 bases left between them. The CDR3 is made up of 15 amino acids. Germline values: CDR1 LNHNV, CDR2 YYDKDF (reference sequence). The CDR3 spells CATSRDGGGSDTQYF. The CDR3 bases are TGTGCCACCAGCAGAGATGGGGGGGGCTCAGATACGCAGTATTTT.

The chain links TRBV6-5 to TRBJ1-2; 8 nucleotides align to TRBD1. CDR1 and CDR2 (germline): MNHEY, SVGAGI. This CDR3 comprises 14 residues. The junction had 3 bases not matched to a gene; V was cut back by 5 bases and J by 1 base. As DNA, the CDR3 is TGTGCCAGCAGTCGGACAGGGTTTAACTATGGCTACACCTTC. This codes for CASSRTGFNYGYTF.

J is TRBJ2-3 and V is TRBV6-5; possibly TRBD1 for D (5 bases). Germline loops: CDR1 MNHEY, CDR2 SVGAGI. Trimming removed 0 bases at V and 6 bases at J, with 10 bases between. The CDR3 has 14 amino acids. CDR3 amino acids: CASSYSLGPDTQYF. Here the CDR3 DNA reads TGTGCCAGCAGTTACTCTCTGGGGCCTGATACGCAGTATTTT.

The chain links TRBV2 to TRBJ2-2; 11 bases agree with TRBD2. Germline CDR1 and CDR2: SNHLY and FYNNEI. The CDR3 spans 15 residues. V lost 6 bases and J lost 7; bases outside the gene matches: 7. CDR3 in amino acids: CASRTSGIIGGELFF. In DNA, the CDR3 is TGTGCCAGCAGGACTAGCGGGATAATCGGCGGGGAGCTGTTTTTT.

The rearrangement joins TRBV28 to TRBJ2-1, with 16 bases fitting TRBD2. Germline V lookup: CDR1 MDHEN, CDR2 SYDVKM. V lost 3 bases, J lost 10 bases, and 12 bases stayed unmatched. This CDR3 is built from 18 residues. CDR3 loop: CASSFHLGTSGRAEEQFF. CDR3 sequence (DNA): TGTGCCAGCAGTTTCCATCTTGGGACTAGCGGGAGGGCGGAGGAGCAGTTCTTC.

The chain recombines TRBV6-1 with TRBJ1-5; a weak D match, TRBD1 (5 bases). The V gene's germline CDR1 is MNHNS and CDR2 SASEGT. The CDR3 sequence is 15 residues long. This CDR3 is CAGVGGSGRNQPQHF. The CDR3 bases are TGTGCTGGGGTGGGGGGATCGGGGCGCAATCAGCCCCAGCATTTT.

In this sample, this clone turned up once. The chain carries TRBV28 and TRBJ1-5; no clear D gene. The V end lost 3 bases, the J end lost 0 bases, and 18 bases lay between the germline ends. CDR3 length equals 18 residues. The germline V gene encodes CDR1 MDHEN and CDR2 SYDVKM. The CDR3 sequence: CASSFYSPGENSNQPQHF. The CDR3 nucleotides read TGTGCCAGCAGTTTTTATTCCCCTGGAGAGAATAGCAATCAGCCCCAGCATTTT.

This chain connects TRBV7-2 to TRBJ2-7, with 7 bases fitting TRBD1. V was clipped by 5 bases and J by 0 bases; unmatched bases: 7. The CDR3 loop spans 15 amino acids. CDR1 SGHTA and CDR2 FQGNSA come from the germline V gene. The CDR3 reads CASSVQGSYSYEQYF. DNA of the CDR3: TGTGCCAGCAGCGTACAGGGGTCATACTCCTACGAGCAGTACTTC.

This clone was picked up a small number of times. The rearrangement links TRBV19 to TRBJ1-2, with 10 bases lining up with TRBD1. V lost 6 bases to trimming and J lost 4 bases; unmatched junction nucleotides: 8. CDR1 and CDR2 (germline): LNHDA, SQIVND (reference sequence). CDR3 length equals 15 residues. CDR3 bases: TGTGCCAGTAGGGTGAGGACAGGGGGTACCTATGGCTACACCTTC. Residues: CASRVRTGGTYGYTF.

The chain has TRBV6-6 and TRBJ2-7, with a tentative D call TRBD2 (5 bases). Germline V CDR1 and CDR2: MNHNY, SVGAGI (reference sequence). The CDR3 spans 13 residues. The V and J ends lost 7 bases and 5 bases respectively, with 15 bases between them. The CDR3 DNA is TGTGCCAGCACTCGCGCGGGTCCCGACGAGCAGTACTTC. It codes for CASTRAGPDEQYF.

The CDR3 DNA reads TGCGCCAGCAGCTTGGGGGAGCGGAGATCCTACGAGCAGTACTTC. This encodes CASSLGERRSYEQYF. The chain recombines TRBV5-1 with TRBJ2-7; a possible D gene is TRBD2 (5 bases). The V end was cut by 0 bases, the J end by 1 base, with 11 bases between. This CDR3 region has 15 residues. Germline lookup yields CDR1 SGHRS and CDR2 YFSETQ.

The chain combines TRBV27 with TRBJ2-7, with D tentatively TRBD2 (5 bases). The CDR3 covers 16 residues. V was pared by 3 bases and J by 2 bases, with 17 bases between. Germline V gene lookup returns CDR1 MNHEY and CDR2 SMNVEV (reference sequence). CDR3 region: CASSFSKGATTYEQYF. DNA of the CDR3: TGTGCCAGCAGTTTCTCGAAAGGAGCGACTACCTACGAGCAGTACTTC.

CDR3 protein: CASSPDRGTEAFF. CDR3 nucleotides: TGTGCCAGCAGCCCCGACAGGGGCACTGAAGCTTTCTTT. This chain links TRBV12-1 with TRBJ1-1; TRBD1 is the table's D call and was not checked against the DNA. TRBV12-1 is designated a pseudogene. The CDR3 loop spans 13 amino acids.